This TCR beta chain came from a study of cytomegalovirus exposure and HLA in healthy donors. The protocol was immunoSEQ multiplex PCR, while the TCRdb copy is restricted to in-frame clones and leaves out a portion. The sample includes a few hundred thousand clones, 90% of them seen just once. The donors were members of the validation cohort comprising roughly 130 subjects, separate from the approximately 670-subject first cohort. Points on this clone: Its antigen is still unknown.

Germline values: CDR1 LNHDA, CDR2 SQIVND (reference sequence). CDR3 length: 14 amino acids. The ends lost 7 bases at V and 3 bases at J; junction bases unmatched: 3. Findings and caveats of the study: Cytomegalovirus association was assigned to about 150 TCR beta chains.

This TCR came from a woman between 18 and 29 years old in good health and CMV-seronegative. This rearrangement joins TRBV19 to TRBJ1-1; 12 positions agree with TRBD1. The sequencing sample was made of PBMCs. The CDR3 DNA reads as TGTGCCAGTACTTGGGACAGGGGGCACACTGAAGCTTTCTTT. Its protein product is CASTWDRGHTEAFF. The variable domain in full, completed from reference TRBV19 and TRBJ1-1, reads DGGITQSPKYLFRKEGQNVTLSCEQNLNHDAMYWYRQDPGQGLRLIYYSQIVNDFQKGDIAEGYSVSREKKESFPLTVTSAQKNPTAFYLCASTWDRGHTEAFFGQGTRLTVV.